A single sample is the source of the 8 T cell receptor beta chains below, sequenced in a study of blood T cell repertoires in COVID-19. Profiled with immunoSEQ multiplex PCR; TCRdb holds only in-frame clones, not every one. The data contain 300,000 to 400,000 clones, approximately 86% of them seen just once; the ten biggest clones take up just over 7%. The sample consisted of peripheral blood. These receptors originate from an older woman with COVID-19, enrolled during active disease.

The chain joins TRBV19 to TRBJ1-4, with D possibly matching TRBD1 (6 bases). V was cut by 4 bases and J by 8 bases, with 17 bases left in between. Germline V CDR1 and CDR2: LNHDA, SQIVND (reference sequence). The length of the CDR3 is 15 residues. CDR3 region: CASSTSGVAWEKLFF. The CDR3 DNA sequence: TGTGCCAGTAGTACCTCAGGGGTTGCGTGGGAAAAACTGTTTTTT.

The chain links TRBV2 to TRBJ2-3; 10 bases fit TRBD2. Trimming removed 4 bases from V and 6 bases from J; junction bases left unmatched: 4. This CDR3 spans 14 amino acids. The V gene's germline CDR1 is SNHLY and CDR2 FYNNEI. The CDR3 here is CASSAVAGGDTQYF. For the CDR3, the DNA is TGTGCCAGCAGTGCGGTAGCGGGGGGCGATACGCAGTATTTT.

V gene TRBV19 combines with J gene TRBJ2-3; 8 bases map to TRBD2. The CDR3 runs to 15 residues. Trimming cost V 9 bases and J 2 bases; bases outside gene matches: 10. Germline V lookup: CDR1 LNHDA, CDR2 SQIVND (reference sequence). The CDR3 spells CASSAGGLYTDTQYF. In DNA form, the CDR3 reads TGTGCCAGCTCTGCGGGGGGCTTATACACAGATACGCAGTATTTT.

CDR3 in DNA: TGTGCCAGCAGCTTAAGGGGATCCGGAAACACCATATATTTT. Amino acids: CASSLRGSGNTIYF. The chain couples TRBV13 to TRBJ1-3; D possibly corresponds to TRBD1 (5 bases). This CDR3 comprises 14 residues. Germline values: CDR1 PRHDT, CDR2 FYEKMQ (reference sequence). Trimming took 2 bases from V and 4 from J, leaving 9 bases between them.

This chain joins TRBV4-3 and TRBJ1-1, with 7 bases matching TRBD1. Germline CDR1 LGHNA, CDR2 YSLEER. The CDR3 is made up of 14 amino acids. With V trimmed by 4 bases and J by 4 bases, 6 bases remained unmatched. CDR3 DNA: TGCGCCAGCAGCCCCACAGGGGCGGGCACTGAAGCTTTCTTT. As protein: CASSPTGAGTEAFF.

The V and J genes are TRBV5-1 and TRBJ2-3, with D maybe TRBD2 (5 bases). CDR1 SGHRS and CDR2 YFSETQ come from the germline V gene. The CDR3 is made up of 15 amino acids. V was clipped by 0 bases and J by 3 bases, with 11 bases between them. CDR3 loop: CASSLALALTDTQYF. CDR3 bases: TGCGCCAGCAGCTTGGCTCTAGCCTTAACAGATACGCAGTATTTT.

The rearrangement joins TRBV5-1 to TRBJ1-4; D might be TRBD1 (5 bases). This CDR3 comprises 14 residues. Trimming removed 1 base at V and 8 bases at J, with 12 bases between. Germline-derived CDR1 and CDR2 are SGHRS and YFSETQ. Written as DNA, the CDR3 is TGCGCCAGCAGCTTGTTGGGGACTACCGAAAAACTGTTTTTT. Translation: CASSLLGTTEKLFF.

The chain employs TRBV29-1 and TRBJ1-1, with D perhaps TRBD1 (5 bases). Germline assignment: CDR1 SQVTM and CDR2 ANQGSEA. The CDR3 has 14 amino acids. The ends were cut back, 8 bases at V and 4 bases at J, with 20 bases in the middle. This CDR3 is CSPQAWGRGTEAFF. CDR3 nucleotides: TGCAGCCCTCAGGCCTGGGGCCGAGGCACTGAAGCTTTCTTT.